This TCR beta chain stems from a study of blood T cell repertoires in COVID-19. Study at large: The study drew acute and convalescent COVID-19 samples from the United States, Italy and Spain. T cells, B-cell-depleted T cells, or PBMCs provided the cDNA or gDNA that served as material.

Germline trimming cut 5 bases from V and 7 bases from J; bases unmatched to any gene: 7. CDR1 SGHAT and CDR2 FQDESV come from the germline V gene (reference sequence). This CDR3 is 13 amino acids long. Original processing methods: By means of reference gene primer amplification, nucleated cell counts were estimated. The protocol was immunoSEQ multiplex PCR, while the TCRdb copy is restricted to in-frame clones and leaves out a portion. D and trimming come from the DNA, and the V and J calls and clone size come from that table. The table includes 130,000 or so clones, about nine tenths detected once. Source material: peripheral blood. This clonotype originated in a woman between 65 and 79 years old with COVID-19, enrolled during active disease. The V call is TRBV11-1, the J call TRBJ1-1, with TRBD1 matching over 7 bases. The CDR3 sequence: CASSQDRRIEAFF. For the CDR3, the DNA is TGTGCCAGCAGCCAGGACAGGAGGATTGAAGCTTTCTTT.